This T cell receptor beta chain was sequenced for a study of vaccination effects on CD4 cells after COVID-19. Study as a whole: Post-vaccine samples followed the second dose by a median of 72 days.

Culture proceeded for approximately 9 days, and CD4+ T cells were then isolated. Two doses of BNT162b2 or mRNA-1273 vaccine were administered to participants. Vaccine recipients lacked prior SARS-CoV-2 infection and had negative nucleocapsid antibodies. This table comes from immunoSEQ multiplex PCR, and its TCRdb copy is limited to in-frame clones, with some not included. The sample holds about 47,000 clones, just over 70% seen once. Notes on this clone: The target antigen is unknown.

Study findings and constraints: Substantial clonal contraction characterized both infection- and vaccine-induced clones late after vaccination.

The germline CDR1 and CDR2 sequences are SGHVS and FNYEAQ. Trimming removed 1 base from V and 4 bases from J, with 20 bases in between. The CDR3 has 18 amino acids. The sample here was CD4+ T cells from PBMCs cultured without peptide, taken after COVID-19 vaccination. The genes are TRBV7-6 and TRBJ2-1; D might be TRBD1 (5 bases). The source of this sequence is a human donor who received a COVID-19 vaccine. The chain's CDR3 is CASSLEAFTRGNYNEQFF. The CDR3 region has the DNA TGTGCCAGCAGCTTAGAAGCGTTCACAAGGGGTAATTACAATGAGCAGTTCTTC.